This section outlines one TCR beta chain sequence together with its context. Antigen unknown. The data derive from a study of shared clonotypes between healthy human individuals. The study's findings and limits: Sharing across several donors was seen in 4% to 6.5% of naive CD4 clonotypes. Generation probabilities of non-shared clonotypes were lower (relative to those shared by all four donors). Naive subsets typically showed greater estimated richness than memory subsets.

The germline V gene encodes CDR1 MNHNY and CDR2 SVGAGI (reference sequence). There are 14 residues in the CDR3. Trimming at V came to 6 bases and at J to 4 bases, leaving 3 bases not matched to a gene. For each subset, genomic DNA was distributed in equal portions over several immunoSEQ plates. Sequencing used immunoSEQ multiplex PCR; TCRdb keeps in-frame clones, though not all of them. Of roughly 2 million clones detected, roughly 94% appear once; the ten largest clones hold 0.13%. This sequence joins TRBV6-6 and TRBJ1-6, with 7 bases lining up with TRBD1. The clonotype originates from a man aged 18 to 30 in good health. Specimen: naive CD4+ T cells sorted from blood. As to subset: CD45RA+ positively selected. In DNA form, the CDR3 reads TGTGCCAGCAGAAGACAGGGTTATAATTCACCCCTCCACTTT. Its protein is CASRRQGYNSPLHF.